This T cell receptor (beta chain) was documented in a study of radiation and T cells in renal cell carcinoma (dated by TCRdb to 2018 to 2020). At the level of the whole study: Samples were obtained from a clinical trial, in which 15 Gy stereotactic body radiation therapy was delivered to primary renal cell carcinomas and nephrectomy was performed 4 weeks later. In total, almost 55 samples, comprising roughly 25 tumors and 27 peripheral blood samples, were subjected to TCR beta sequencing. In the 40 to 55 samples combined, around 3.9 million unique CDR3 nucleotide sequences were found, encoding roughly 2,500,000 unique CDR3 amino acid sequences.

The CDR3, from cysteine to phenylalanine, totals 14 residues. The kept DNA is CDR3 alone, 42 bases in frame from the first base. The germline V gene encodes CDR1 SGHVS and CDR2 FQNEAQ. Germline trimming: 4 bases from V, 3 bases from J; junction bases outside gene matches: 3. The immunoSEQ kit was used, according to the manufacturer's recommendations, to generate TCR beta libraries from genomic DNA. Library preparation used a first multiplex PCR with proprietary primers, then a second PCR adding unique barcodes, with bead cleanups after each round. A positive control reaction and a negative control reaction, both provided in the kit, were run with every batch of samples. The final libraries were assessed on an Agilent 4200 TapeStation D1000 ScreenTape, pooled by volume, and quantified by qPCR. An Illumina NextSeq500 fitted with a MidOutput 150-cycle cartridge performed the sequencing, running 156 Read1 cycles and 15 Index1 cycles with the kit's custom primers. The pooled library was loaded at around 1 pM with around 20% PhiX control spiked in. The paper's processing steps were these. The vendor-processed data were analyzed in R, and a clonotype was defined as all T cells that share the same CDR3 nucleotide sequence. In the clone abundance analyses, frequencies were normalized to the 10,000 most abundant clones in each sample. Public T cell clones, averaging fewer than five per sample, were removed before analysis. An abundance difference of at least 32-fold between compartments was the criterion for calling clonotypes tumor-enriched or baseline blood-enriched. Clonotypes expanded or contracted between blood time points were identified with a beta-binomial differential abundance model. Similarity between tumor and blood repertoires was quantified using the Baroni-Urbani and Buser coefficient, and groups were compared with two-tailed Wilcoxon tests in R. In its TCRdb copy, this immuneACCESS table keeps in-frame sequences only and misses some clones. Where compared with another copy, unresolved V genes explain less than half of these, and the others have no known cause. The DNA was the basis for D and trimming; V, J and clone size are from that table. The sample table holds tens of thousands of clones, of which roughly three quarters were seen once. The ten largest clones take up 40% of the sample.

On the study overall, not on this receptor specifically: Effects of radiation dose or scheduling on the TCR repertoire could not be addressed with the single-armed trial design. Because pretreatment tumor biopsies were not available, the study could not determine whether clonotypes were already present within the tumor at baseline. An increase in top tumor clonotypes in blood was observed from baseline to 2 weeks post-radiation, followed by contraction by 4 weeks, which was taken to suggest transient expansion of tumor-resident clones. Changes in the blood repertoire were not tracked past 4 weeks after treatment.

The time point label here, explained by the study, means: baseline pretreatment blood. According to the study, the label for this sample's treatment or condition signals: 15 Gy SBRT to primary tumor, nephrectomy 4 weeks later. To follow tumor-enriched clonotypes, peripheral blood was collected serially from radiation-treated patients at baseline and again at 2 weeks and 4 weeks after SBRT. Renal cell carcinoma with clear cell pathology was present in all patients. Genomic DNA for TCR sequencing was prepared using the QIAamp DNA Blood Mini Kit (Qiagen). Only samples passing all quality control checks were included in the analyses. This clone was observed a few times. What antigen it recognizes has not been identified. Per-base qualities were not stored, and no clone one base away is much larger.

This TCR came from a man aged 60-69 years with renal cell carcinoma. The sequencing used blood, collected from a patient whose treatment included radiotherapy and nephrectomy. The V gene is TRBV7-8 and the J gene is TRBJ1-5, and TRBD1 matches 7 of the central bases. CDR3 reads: CASSWGQSNQPQHF. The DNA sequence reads TGTGCCAGCAGCTGGGGACAGTCCAATCAGCCCCAGCATTTT.